This T cell receptor (beta chain) originates from a study of T cell responses to AZD1222 COVID-19 vaccine. Whole-study results and caveats: Across spike, vaccine-associated CD4 TCRs were found, dominant at 160-218 and 743-854. Reportedly, nearly half of unique spike TCRs recognized epitopes outside B.1.351/B.1.1.7 mutations.

V lost 3 bases to trimming and J lost 2 bases, with 12 bases between them. Germline CDR1 and CDR2: SGDLS and YYNGEE. The CDR3 spans 14 residues. Sequenced by immunoSEQ multiplex PCR; TCRdb stores in-frame clones only, minus some. This table has over 95,000 clones, about 89% appearing once. Comment on this clone: Its antigen is as yet unknown.

This specimen consisted of peripheral blood, obtained on day 0 of AZD1222 vaccination. This chain uses TRBV9 with TRBJ2-7; D possibly corresponds to TRBD2 (6 bases). The TCR was taken from an adult in good health. The chain's CDR3 is CASSARDGTYEQYF. CDR3 coding DNA: TGTGCCAGCAGCGCGCGGGACGGCACCTACGAGCAGTACTTC. Using reference TRBV9 and TRBJ2-7 for the parts outside the CDR3, the full variable domain is DSGVTQTPKHLITATGQRVTLRCSPRSGDLSVYWYQQSLDQGLQFLIQYYNGEERAKGNILERFSAQQFPDLHSELNLSSLELGDSALYFCASSARDGTYEQYFGPGTRLTVT.